One sample yielded the 32 T cell receptor beta chains listed below, sequenced in a study of beta chain features in type 1 diabetes. Expressed TCRB transcripts were sequenced because the entire RNA isolate underwent reverse transcription. Generated by immunoSEQ multiplex PCR, the TCRdb table keeps only in-frame clones and is missing some. The sample lists around 500,000 clones; 10% to 12% were seen once. Material for sequencing was naive CD4+ T cells from blood. The receptor source for this set is a woman under 30 in good health.

This clone was seen only a few times. V gene TRBV7-3 combines with J gene TRBJ2-6; no reliable D call. The CDR3 totals 17 residues. The germline V gene has CDR1 SGHTA and CDR2 FQGTGA. Trimming took off 5 bases at V and 0 bases at J, with 14 bases between the two ends. In DNA form, the CDR3 reads TGTGCCAGCAGCCCCCGGCCCTCCATCTCTGGGGCCAACGTCCTGACTTTC. Translated: CASSPRPSISGANVLTF.

The CDR3 DNA is TGTGCCAGCAGCATCGAGGGCGGTGAGCAGTTCTTC. Translating it yields CASSIEGGEQFF. This rearrangement joins TRBV5-5 to TRBJ2-1; tentative D call: TRBD2 (5 bases). Trimming took off 4 bases at V and 9 bases at J, with 11 bases between the two ends. CDR3 length: 12 amino acids. Germline V CDR1 and CDR2: SGHKS, YYEKEE (reference sequence).

This clone appeared a few times. As DNA, the CDR3 is TGTGCCAGCAGCTTTGCCCATGATACGCAGTATTTT. The encoded protein is CASSFAHDTQYF. The chain carries TRBV7-3 and TRBJ2-3; D is uncertain. CDR1 and CDR2 from the germline V gene are SGHTA and FQGTGA. The CDR3 consists of 12 residues. Trimming pared 3 bases from V and 6 bases from J, leaving 7 bases between.

The gene calls are TRBV7-9 and TRBJ1-1, with D unclear. The CDR3 runs to 14 residues. Trimming took 5 bases from V and 5 from J, leaving 15 bases between them. The germline CDR1 and CDR2 sequences are SEHNR and FQNEAQ (reference sequence). CDR3 bases: TGTGCCAGCAGCGGGAAGGTCATGGGAACTGAAGCTTTCTTT. The encoded protein is CASSGKVMGTEAFF.

Only a few counts were recorded for this clone. The CDR3 nucleotides read TGTGCCAGCAGCTTTGATGCGGTCTCGGAGACCCAGTACTTC. Amino acids: CASSFDAVSETQYF. The chain combines TRBV7-9 with TRBJ2-5; D ambiguous. CDR1 is SEHNR, CDR2 FQNEAQ, per germline (reference sequence). CDR3 size: 14 residues. The ends were cut back, 3 bases at V and 5 bases at J, with 13 bases in the middle. Using reference TRBV7-9 and TRBJ2-5 for the parts outside the CDR3, the full variable domain is DTGVSQNPRHKITKRGQNVTFRCDPISEHNRLYWYRQTLGQGPEFLTYFQNEAQLEKSRLLSDRFSAERPKGSFSTLEIQRTEQGDSAMYLCASSFDAVSETQYFGPGTRLLVL.

This clone was observed a handful of times. This chain connects TRBV28 to TRBJ1-5, with D perhaps matching TRBD1 (5 bases). CDR1 and CDR2 from the germline V gene are MDHEN and SYDVKM. The V and J ends lost 3 bases and 0 bases respectively, with 9 bases between them. CDR3 length equals 15 residues. DNA of the CDR3: TGTGCCAGCAGTTTGGCAGGGAGTAGCAATCAGCCCCAGCATTTT. The encoded protein is CASSLAGSSNQPQHF.

There are a few counts of this clone. This chain links TRBV9 with TRBJ1-6; D is undetermined. V gave up 0 bases and J gave up 10 bases, with 14 bases separating them. The CDR3 runs 15 residues. Germline V gives CDR1 SGDLS, CDR2 YYNGEE. The CDR3 protein is CASSVAVGDGSPLHF. The CDR3 DNA sequence: TGTGCCAGCAGCGTAGCTGTGGGTGATGGATCACCCCTCCACTTT.

A word on this clone: The same CDR3 is also encoded by other DNA sequences in this sample. The rearrangement links TRBV7-2 to TRBJ2-3; possibly TRBD2 for D (5 bases). Germline CDR1 and CDR2: SGHTA and FQGNSA. V was clipped by 1 base and J by 9 bases, with 14 bases between them. This CDR3 spans 14 amino acids. In DNA form, the CDR3 reads TGTGCCAGCAGCTTAGACTCGGGGTTCAGCACGCAGTATTTT. Its protein is CASSLDSGFSTQYF.

In its sample, this clone was seen a few times. CDR3 amino acids: CSVNHGSSGNTIYF. CDR3 DNA: TGCAGCGTAAACCACGGAAGCTCTGGAAACACCATATATTTT. J is TRBJ1-3 and V is TRBV29-1; no firm D call. CDR3 length equals 14 residues. Germline CDR1 SQVTM, CDR2 ANQGSEA. The V and J ends lost 6 bases and 0 bases respectively, with 12 bases between them.

This clone was seen a handful of times. The rearrangement links TRBV4-2 to TRBJ1-1; TRBD1 matches 11 bases. The CDR3 spans 15 residues. V shed 3 bases and J 5 bases; nucleotides not matched to a gene: 5. The germline gives CDR1 LGHNA, CDR2 YNFKEQ. CDR3 bases: TGTGCCAGCAGCCAGCGGACAGGGGGCCGTACTGAAGCTTTCTTT. This encodes CASSQRTGGRTEAFF.

The CDR3 nucleotides are TGTGCCAGCAGCTTCTCCACTCTCAATGAGCAGTTCTTC. Amino acid sequence: CASSFSTLNEQFF. The rearrangement uses TRBV7-6 and TRBJ2-1; no firm D call. Trimming took 3 bases from V and 6 from J, leaving 9 bases between them. CDR1 SGHVS and CDR2 FNYEAQ come from the germline V gene. The CDR3 consists of 13 residues.

CDR3 DNA: TGCGCCAGCAGCCATAGCGGGGGGGCCCAAGAGACCCAGTACTTC. Amino acid sequence: CASSHSGGAQETQYF. V is TRBV4-1 and J is TRBJ2-5; the match to TRBD2 covers 11 bases. The V segment lost 3 bases and the J segment 1 base; nucleotides outside the gene matches: 1. CDR1 is MGHRA and CDR2 is YSYEKL in the germline V gene. The CDR3 contains 15 residues.

This clone was counted ten times or more. The V gene is TRBV10-3, the J gene TRBJ2-1, with 7 bases lining up with TRBD1. V dropped 0 bases and J dropped 5; count of bases not matched to a gene: 4. Germline values: CDR1 ENHRY, CDR2 SYGVKD. This CDR3 spans 15 amino acids. CDR3 amino acids: CAISESLTGNNEQFF. The CDR3 DNA is TGTGCCATCAGTGAGTCCCTGACAGGGAACAATGAGCAGTTCTTC.

This clone was picked up a small number of times. The genes are TRBV30 and TRBJ1-1; TRBD1 is a possible D gene (5 bases). Germline assignment: CDR1 GTSNPN and CDR2 SVGIG (reference sequence). CDR3 length equals 13 residues. V lost 5 bases and J lost 0, with 10 bases in between. The CDR3 here is CAWYRSLNTEAFF. CDR3 nucleotide sequence: TGTGCCTGGTACAGGAGCCTGAACACTGAAGCTTTCTTT. The whole variable domain, filled in from reference TRBV30 and TRBJ1-1, reads SQTIHQWPATLVQPVGSPLSLECTVEGTSNPNLYWYRQAAGRGLQLLFYSVGIGQISSEVPQNLSASRPQDRQFILSSKKLLLSDSGFYLCAWYRSLNTEAFFGQGTRLTVV.

This chain joins TRBV28 and TRBJ2-1; the match to TRBD1 covers 9 bases. The V gene's germline CDR1 is MDHEN and CDR2 SYDVKM. The CDR3 covers 15 residues. V shed 2 bases and J 4 bases; nucleotides not matched to a gene: 3. The CDR3 nucleotides read TGTGCCAGCAGTTTACTAGGGACAGGGTACAATGAGCAGTTCTTC. This gives the protein CASSLLGTGYNEQFF.

The V and J genes are TRBV30 and TRBJ1-5, with unresolved D. Per the germline V gene, CDR1 is GTSNPN and CDR2 is SVGIG (reference sequence). The CDR3 has 15 amino acids. Trimming removed 2 bases at V and 1 base at J, with 12 bases between. CDR3 DNA sequence: TGTGCCTGGAGTCAAGAGGGAGGAAGCAATCAGCCCCAGCATTTT. Its protein is CAWSQEGGSNQPQHF.

This clone was seen more than once but under ten times. V is TRBV7-8 and J is TRBJ2-1; 8 nucleotides align to TRBD2. Germline-derived CDR1 and CDR2 are SGHVS and FQNEAQ. This CDR3 has 13 residues. Unmatched junction bases numbered 6, after V lost 4 bases and J lost 10 bases. Written as DNA, the CDR3 is TGTGCCAGCAGCTCTGGGACTAGGAGGGAGCAGTTCTTC. Protein: CASSSGTRREQFF.

V gene TRBV2 combines with J gene TRBJ2-5; TRBD1 matches at 10 bases. The V gene end was trimmed by 5 bases and the J gene end by 6 bases; junction bases not matched to a gene: 3. CDR3 size: 13 residues. Germline V gene data show CDR1 as SNHLY and CDR2 as FYNNEI. CDR3 residues: CASSRDRGKTQYF. In DNA form, the CDR3 reads TGTGCCAGCAGTAGGGACAGGGGAAAGACCCAGTACTTC.

This clone showed up many times. As DNA, the CDR3 is TGTGCCAGCAGCTTTAGCACAGATACGCAGTATTTT. This gives the protein CASSFSTDTQYF. The rearrangement uses TRBV7-9 and TRBJ2-3; D remains unclear. Germline loops: CDR1 SEHNR, CDR2 FQNEAQ (reference sequence). The CDR3 runs 12 residues. The V and J ends lost 3 bases and 0 bases respectively, with 1 base between them.

The sample holds a few counts of this clone. The rearrangement joins TRBV7-2 to TRBJ2-7; TRBD1 matches at 7 bases. The CDR3 length is 14 residues. The junction had 7 bases not matched to a gene; V was cut back by 7 bases and J by 1 base. In germline, CDR1 is SGHTA, CDR2 FQGNSA. In nucleotides, the CDR3 is TGTGCCAGCACCGAAGGGGGACAGTCCTACGAGCAGTACTTC. This codes for CASTEGGQSYEQYF.

V gene TRBV28 combines with J gene TRBJ2-6; D unclear. Germline CDR1 is MDHEN and CDR2 is SYDVKM. The CDR3 length is 15 residues. V was shortened by 2 bases and J by 4 bases, with 9 bases between the two germline ends. CDR3 region: CASSLRATGANVLTF. The DNA for the CDR3 is TGTGCCAGCAGTTTAAGGGCTACCGGGGCCAACGTCCTGACTTTC.

This clone occurred many times. J is TRBJ2-7 and V is TRBV23-1; D may be TRBD1 (6 bases). TRBV23-1 is designated an ORF whose function remains uncertain. The CDR3 contains 13 residues. V was pared by 0 bases and J by 5 bases, with 8 bases between. CDR3 coding DNA: TGCGCCAGCAGTCAATCAGCAGGGGACGAGCAGTACTTC. Its translation is CASSQSAGDEQYF.

This clone was seen more than once but under ten times. This sequence joins TRBV5-4 and TRBJ2-1; D is possibly TRBD1 (6 bases). There are 14 residues in the CDR3. V lost 0 bases, J lost 3 bases, and 7 bases lay in between. CDR1 and CDR2 from the germline V gene are SGHNT and YYREEE (reference sequence). CDR3 sequence: CASSLVQGYNEQFF. In nucleotides, the CDR3 is TGTGCCAGCAGCTTGGTACAGGGCTACAATGAGCAGTTCTTC. The complete variable domain, with remaining parts taken from reference TRBV5-4 and TRBJ2-1, reads ETGVTQSPTHLIKTRGQQVTLRCSSQSGHNTVSWYQQALGQGPQFIFQYYREEENGRGNFPPRFSGLQFPNYSSELNVNALELDDSALYLCASSLVQGYNEQFFGPGTRLTVL.

This clone was detected only a few times. The rearrangement uses TRBV25-1 and TRBJ1-2, with TRBD1 matching 8 bases. The CDR3 length is 12 residues. The trim removed 8 bases at V and 6 bases at J, leaving 5 bases unmatched. Germline lookup yields CDR1 MGHDK and CDR2 SYGVNS. The CDR3 DNA reads TGTGCCAGCGGTCAGGGGGCCAATGGCTACACCTTC. This translates into CASGQGANGYTF.

This clone was found a few times. This chain uses TRBV11-3 with TRBJ1-2; D gene uncertain. Trimming cost V 5 bases and J 7 bases, with 11 bases left between them. The CDR3 spans 12 residues. Germline-derived CDR1 and CDR2 are SGHNT and YENEEA. Here the CDR3 reads CASSGHESGYTF. CDR3 nucleotide sequence: TGTGCCAGCAGCGGGCACGAGAGTGGCTACACCTTC.

This clone was recorded a few times. The sample holds other DNA sequences that translate to the same CDR3. V is TRBV7-2 and J is TRBJ2-3, with a weak D call TRBD2 (5 bases). The length of the CDR3 is 16 residues. The V and J ends lost 2 bases and 1 base respectively, with 13 bases between them. Germline CDR1 reads SGHTA; CDR2 reads FQGNSA. The CDR3 protein is CASSLRGSGGTDTQYF. CDR3 nucleotides: TGTGCCAGCAGCTTAAGAGGGAGTGGCGGCACAGATACGCAGTATTTT.

V and J are TRBV9 and TRBJ2-4; 10 nucleotides line up with TRBD1. In germline, CDR1 is SGDLS, CDR2 YYNGEE. CDR3 length: 15 residues. V gave up 3 bases and J gave up 8 bases; unmatched junction bases: 8. This CDR3 is CASSGRTGTGDIQYF. For the CDR3, the DNA is TGTGCCAGCAGCGGACGGACCGGGACAGGGGACATTCAGTACTTC.

The J gene is TRBJ2-1, the V gene TRBV7-3; D is unclear. Per germline, CDR1 SGHTA and CDR2 FQGTGA. The germline V and J ends were trimmed by 5 bases and 6 bases, with 8 bases remaining between them. The CDR3 covers 12 residues. CDR3 protein: CASSMTGNEQFF. CDR3 bases: TGTGCCAGCAGCATGACGGGCAATGAGCAGTTCTTC. Supplemented by reference TRBV7-3 and TRBJ2-1, the full variable domain reads GAGVSQTPSNKVTEKGKYVELRCDPISGHTALYWYRQSLGQGPEFLIYFQGTGAADDSGLPNDRFFAVRPEGSVSTLKIQRTERGDSAVYLCASSMTGNEQFFGPGTRLTVL.

This chain links TRBV12-5 with TRBJ1-2; 10 bases match TRBD1. The J segment lost 1 base and the V segment lost 5 bases, leaving 4 bases of the junction unmatched. The CDR3 consists of 15 residues. Germline V gene data show CDR1 as LGHNT and CDR2 as FRNRAP. The CDR3 sequence is CASGPGQGDNYGYTF. The CDR3 nucleotides are TGTGCTAGTGGTCCAGGACAGGGGGATAACTATGGCTACACCTTC.

The chain combines TRBV7-9 with TRBJ2-7; TRBD2 matches 16 bases. Germline V gene data show CDR1 as SEHNR and CDR2 as FQNEAQ (reference sequence). After removal of 4 bases from V and 2 bases from J, the junction contained 8 bases not matched to a gene. The CDR3 spans 18 residues. CDR3 amino acids: CASSSPGTSGRAAYEQYF. In nucleotides, the CDR3 is TGTGCCAGCAGCTCGCCCGGGACTAGCGGGAGGGCGGCCTACGAGCAGTACTTC.

The gene calls are TRBV10-3 and TRBJ2-3, with a tentative D call TRBD2 (6 bases). The germline V gene encodes CDR1 ENHRY and CDR2 SYGVKD. Trimming stripped 2 bases from V and 7 bases from J, with 10 bases between. The CDR3 has 13 amino acids. The chain's CDR3 is CAISEGRTNTQYF. DNA of the CDR3: TGTGCCATCAGTGAGGGACGGACTAATACGCAGTATTTT.

The V call is TRBV28, the J call TRBJ2-1; D remains ambiguous. Germline assignment: CDR1 MDHEN and CDR2 SYDVKM. The CDR3 runs to 11 residues. The V end was cut by 2 bases, the J end by 9 bases, with 5 bases between. CDR3 DNA sequence: TGTGCCAGCAGTTTACTGGGTGAGCAGTTCTTC. It translates to CASSLLGEQFF. The full variable domain, rest sourced from reference TRBV28 and TRBJ2-1, is DVKVTQSSRYLVKRTGEKVFLECVQDMDHENMFWYRQDPGLGLRLIYFSYDVKMKEKGDIPEGYSVSREKKERFSLILESASTNQTSMYLCASSLLGEQFFGPGTRLTVL.